The rows below give T cell receptor beta chains drawn from one sample of a study of response to subunit inactivated influenza vaccine. TCRdb fed the RT-PCR reads into MiXCR, producing one record per CDR3 protein. The table lists 800,000 or so distinct CDR3 sequences, around 20% of them singletons. This material consisted of PBMCs from blood, taken more than 4 days after vaccination. The receptor set was obtained from a man aged 45-65 years who received an inactivated influenza vaccine. Each CDR3 is given with its conserved first and last residue.

j_call: TRBJ1-6; v_call: TRBV20-1; cdr3_aa: CSARDLRGASYNSPLHF
j_call: TRBJ2-7; v_call: TRBV10-3; cdr3_aa: CATVGIGTAFYEQYF
j_call: TRBJ1-2; v_call: TRBV4-1; cdr3_aa: CASSLTDRGNYGYTF
j_call: TRBJ2-3; v_call: TRBV25-1; cdr3_aa: CASSEWGGLALSTDTQYF
j_call: TRBJ2-1; v_call: TRBV28; cdr3_aa: CASRNRGPSLNEQFF
j_call: TRBJ2-7; v_call: TRBV27; cdr3_aa: CASSPTGPPYEQYF
j_call: TRBJ2-3; v_call: TRBV6-2/TRBV6-3; cdr3_aa: CASSSSGGAGYTQYF
j_call: TRBJ2-7; v_call: TRBV6-1; cdr3_aa: CASHTQLAGVYEQYF
j_call: TRBJ2-7; v_call: TRBV7-9; cdr3_aa: CASSVGPQGAEQYF
j_call: TRBJ1-2; v_call: TRBV4-3; cdr3_aa: CASSQLTGRGGYTF
j_call: TRBJ1-5; v_call: TRBV7-8; cdr3_aa: CASSFLRDRGNQPQHF
j_call: TRBJ2-1; v_call: TRBV28; cdr3_aa: CASSLWTGTNEQFF
j_call: TRBJ2-7; v_call: TRBV12-3/TRBV12-4; cdr3_aa: CASRLNRGTSEYF
j_call: TRBJ1-4; v_call: TRBV4-1; cdr3_aa: CASSQIDGVKLFF
j_call: TRBJ2-1; v_call: TRBV20-1; cdr3_aa: CSAPSSLAEQFF
j_call: TRBJ2-3; v_call: TRBV6-2/TRBV6-3; cdr3_aa: CASRTSGGTYTQYF
j_call: TRBJ2-5; v_call: TRBV20-1; cdr3_aa: CSAEDGGGIETQYF
j_call: TRBJ2-3; v_call: TRBV7-8; cdr3_aa: CASSLATPQGGRDTQYF
j_call: TRBJ1-2; v_call: TRBV5-6; cdr3_aa: CASSGGQSSGYTF
j_call: TRBJ2-2; v_call: TRBV10-3; cdr3_aa: CAIRVTGARDTGELFF
j_call: TRBJ2-3; v_call: TRBV20-1; cdr3_aa: CSAKARNTDTQYF
j_call: TRBJ1-1; v_call: TRBV25-1; cdr3_aa: CASSGTQGTEAFF
j_call: TRBJ2-5; v_call: TRBV12-3/TRBV12-4; cdr3_aa: CASTTFGETQYF
j_call: TRBJ2-7; v_call: TRBV15; cdr3_aa: CAIGIGGTGEQYF
j_call: TRBJ2-1; v_call: TRBV5-6; cdr3_aa: CASSLGPQQFF
j_call: TRBJ1-1; v_call: TRBV18; cdr3_aa: CASSPTKQGWNTEAFF
j_call: TRBJ1-2; v_call: TRBV7-2; cdr3_aa: CASSLAPTAANYGYTF
j_call: TRBJ2-5; v_call: TRBV14; cdr3_aa: CASSQDPGSRKTQYF
j_call: TRBJ2-7; v_call: TRBV6-5; cdr3_aa: CASSYATGRGYEQYF
j_call: TRBJ1-4; v_call: TRBV9; cdr3_aa: CASSVTGTDNEKLFF
j_call: TRBJ2-7; v_call: TRBV3-1; cdr3_aa: CASSPMAGRRAGEQYF
j_call: TRBJ2-2; v_call: TRBV5-1; cdr3_aa: CASSSSGLNTGELFF
j_call: TRBJ1-2; v_call: TRBV7-3; cdr3_aa: CASSPNPGGWAGYTF
j_call: TRBJ2-1; v_call: TRBV7-9; cdr3_aa: CASSLGGYYNEQFF
j_call: TRBJ1-2; v_call: TRBV12-3/TRBV12-4; cdr3_aa: CASSLAGGRGGYTF
j_call: TRBJ1-2; v_call: TRBV7-9; cdr3_aa: CASSLEYFGYTF
j_call: TRBJ2-1; v_call: TRBV4-3; cdr3_aa: CASSHDGPHNEQFF
j_call: TRBJ2-3; v_call: TRBV29-1; cdr3_aa: CSVEGLASTDTQYF